Listed here are 22 T cell receptor beta chains from one sample, sequenced in a study of T cell repertoires in cytomegalovirus infection. These receptors lack a known antigen. TCRdb itself ran the reads through MiXCR, one entry per CDR3 protein. The sample carries roughly 340,000 distinct CDR3 sequences, 25% to 35% recorded once. The sequenced sample was cultured PBMCs, obtained from culture after CMV antigen stimulation. These TCRs come from a human donor in good health (CMV status not recorded). Some clones in this sample may be carry-over from other donors' samples.

A few counts support this clonotype. The J gene is TRBJ2-5, the V gene TRBV11-3, with TRBD2 matching 9 bases. Germline CDR1 reads SGHNT; CDR2 reads YENEEA. J was trimmed by 4 bases and V by 8 bases; bases with no gene match: 5. The CDR3 has 13 amino acids. The CDR3: CASGREGRETQYF. CDR3 coding DNA: TGTGCCAGCGGGCGGGAGGGCCGAGAGACCCAGTACTTC.

CDR3 sequence (DNA): TGTGCCAGCAGCTTAGATAGCGGGACCACCGGGGAGCTGTTTTTT. The encoded protein is CASSLDSGTTGELFF. The rearrangement links TRBV11-3 to TRBJ2-2, with 8 nucleotides matching TRBD2. With V trimmed by 0 bases and J by 4 bases, 1 base remained unmatched. There are 15 residues in the CDR3. CDR1 and CDR2 from the germline V gene are SGHNT and YENEEA.

This clonotype turned up a few times. The rearrangement joins TRBV27 to TRBJ1-4, with a possible D match to TRBD1 (6 bases). The CDR3 has 14 amino acids. The V gene's germline CDR1 is MNHEY and CDR2 SMNVEV (reference sequence). The V end was cut by 5 bases, the J end by 7 bases, with 14 bases between. This CDR3 is CASSRTGLSEKLFF. The CDR3, as DNA: TGTGCCAGCAGTAGAACAGGGCTCAGTGAAAAACTGTTTTTT.

The DNA of the CDR3 is TGTGCCAGCAGTTTCCTGACTAGCCCCCGACAAGAGACCCAGTACTTC. The encoded protein is CASSFLTSPRQETQYF. The gene calls are TRBV6-2 or TRBV6-3 and TRBJ2-5; TRBD2 aligns across 7 bases. V trimming: 4 bases; J trimming: 2 bases; junction bases outside the gene matches: 10. This CDR3 comprises 16 residues. In germline, CDR1 is MNHEY, CDR2 SVGEGT.

This chain uses TRBV2 with TRBJ2-5; 14 bases align to TRBD2. CDR1 is SNHLY and CDR2 is FYNNEI in the germline V gene. The CDR3 contains 16 residues. Trimming took 0 bases from V and 9 from J; bases not matched to a gene: 6. The CDR3 protein is CASSEAGLAGERAQYF. The CDR3 bases are TGTGCCAGCAGTGAAGCGGGACTAGCGGGGGAGAGGGCCCAGTACTTC. The full variable domain, completed using reference TRBV2 and TRBJ2-5, is EPEVTQTPSHQVTQMGQEVILRCVPISNHLYFYWYRQILGQKVEFLVSFYNNEISEKSEIFDDQFSVERPDGSNFTLKIRSTKLEDSAMYFCASSEAGLAGERAQYFGPGTRLLVL.

This clonotype has more than one count but fewer than ten. The rearrangement uses TRBV7-6 and TRBJ2-1; TRBD2 aligns across 10 bases. J lost 7 bases, V lost 4 bases, and 10 bases had no gene match. Germline lookup yields CDR1 SGHVS and CDR2 FNYEAQ. CDR3 length: 16 amino acids. For the CDR3, the DNA is TGTGCCAGCAGCTCCCGTCTAGCGGGAGAAGAGAATGAGCAGTTCTTC. Residues: CASSSRLAGEENEQFF.

This clonotype was seen a few times. V gene TRBV18 combines with J gene TRBJ2-5; 10 bases fit TRBD2. Germline-derived CDR1 and CDR2 are KGHSH and LQKENI. With 0 bases clipped from V and 7 bases from J, the junction kept 5 bases outside the gene matches. CDR3 length: 15 amino acids. The CDR3 protein is CASSPPSASGGTQYF. CDR3 nucleotide sequence: TGTGCCAGCTCACCACCGTCCGCTAGCGGGGGGACCCAGTACTTC. Drawing the rest from reference TRBV18 and TRBJ2-5, the complete variable domain is NAGVMQNPRHLVRRRGQEARLRCSPMKGHSHVYWYRQLPEEGLKFMVYLQKENIIDESGMPKERFSAEFPKEGPSILRIQQVVRGDSAAYFCASSPPSASGGTQYFGPGTRLLVL.

This sequence joins TRBV2 and TRBJ1-2; 8 bases match TRBD1. Germline CDR1 reads SNHLY; CDR2 reads FYNNEI. V shed 1 base and J 6 bases; nucleotides not matched to a gene: 4. There are 14 residues in the CDR3. As DNA, the CDR3 is TGTGCCAGCAGTGAAGTCAGGGGGCGAGATGGCTACACCTTC. This gives the protein CASSEVRGRDGYTF. The full variable domain, rest sourced from reference TRBV2 and TRBJ1-2, is EPEVTQTPSHQVTQMGQEVILRCVPISNHLYFYWYRQILGQKVEFLVSFYNNEISEKSEIFDDQFSVERPDGSNFTLKIRSTKLEDSAMYFCASSEVRGRDGYTFGSGTRLTVV.

V and J are TRBV20-1 and TRBJ1-4, with 8 bases that match TRBD1. The germline gives CDR1 DFQATT, CDR2 SNEGSKA (reference sequence). Trimming at V came to 5 bases and at J to 8 bases, leaving 7 bases not matched to a gene. CDR3 size: 13 residues. CDR3 residues: CSAVDRGGEKLFF. DNA for the CDR3: TGCAGTGCTGTCGACAGGGGTGGGGAAAAACTGTTTTTT.

V usage is TRBV7-8 and J usage is TRBJ2-7; D is unclear. The CDR3 contains 17 residues. Trimming shortened V by 1 base and J by 7 bases, and 23 bases separated the two germline ends. Looked up from germline, CDR1 is SGHVS and CDR2 is FQNEAQ. DNA of the CDR3: TGTGCCAGCAGCTTAGAGGGCGTCCAGGCGGTGAGAGTAGAGCAGTACTTC. Residues: CASSLEGVQAVRVEQYF.

This chain uses TRBV12-5 with TRBJ1-5; 7 bases align to TRBD1. Germline CDR1 and CDR2: LGHNT and FRNRAP. This CDR3 region has 16 residues. The J segment lost 3 bases and the V segment lost 4 bases, leaving 9 bases of the junction unmatched. The CDR3 sequence: CASGSARTGYNQPQHF. As DNA, the CDR3 is TGTGCTAGTGGTTCGGCCCGGACAGGCTACAATCAGCCCCAGCATTTT.

V is TRBV6-8 and J is TRBJ2-1, with 11 bases aligning to TRBD2. Per germline, CDR1 MNHGY and CDR2 SAAAGT. This CDR3 is 16 amino acids long. Germline trimming cut 5 bases from V and 5 bases from J; bases unmatched to any gene: 8. CDR3 loop: CASSPLAGGPHNEQFF. The CDR3 bases are TGTGCCAGCAGTCCTTTAGCGGGAGGGCCCCACAATGAGCAGTTCTTC.

The chain employs TRBV30 and TRBJ1-5, with D maybe TRBD1 (5 bases). CDR1 is GTSNPN, CDR2 SVGIG, per germline (reference sequence). This CDR3 has 13 residues. Trimming cost V 1 base and J 7 bases, with 11 bases left between them. CDR3 sequence reads: CAWSGGGEQPQHF. CDR3 coding DNA: TGTGCCTGGAGTGGGGGAGGGGAGCAGCCCCAGCATTTT.

The table lists this clonotype with a few counts. J is TRBJ2-4 and V is TRBV7-3, with D possibly called TRBD1 or TRBD2 (5 bases each). V was shortened by 5 bases and J by 0 bases, with 32 bases between the two germline ends. This CDR3 spans 22 amino acids. Germline lookup yields CDR1 SGHTA and CDR2 FQGTGA. The CDR3 reads CASSAIGTVARTGPLAKNIQYF. CDR3 nucleotide sequence: TGTGCCAGCAGCGCCATAGGGACGGTGGCCCGGACCGGACCTCTAGCCAAAAACATTCAGTACTTC.

This clonotype came up a few times. This chain uses TRBV15 with TRBJ2-1; perhaps TRBD2 as D (6 bases). CDR1 is LNHNV and CDR2 is YYDKDF in the germline V gene (reference sequence). This CDR3 region has 15 residues. V lost 5 bases and J lost 0, with 11 bases in between. In DNA, the CDR3 is TGTGCCACCAGCCAAGCGGGCAACTCCTACAATGAGCAGTTCTTC. Translating it yields CATSQAGNSYNEQFF.

The chain links TRBV7-2 to TRBJ2-1, with D unclear. CDR3 length: 12 amino acids. The V end was cut by 1 base, the J end by 5 bases, with 3 bases between. Per the germline V gene, CDR1 is SGHTA and CDR2 is FQGNSA. The CDR3 reads CASSLDDNEQFF. The CDR3 region has the DNA TGTGCCAGCAGCTTAGATGACAATGAGCAGTTCTTC.

The chain's CDR3 is CASSATSGQGAADTQYF. The CDR3 DNA reads TGTGCCAGCAGTGCCACCTCGGGACAGGGGGCGGCAGATACGCAGTATTTT. This chain joins TRBV25-1 and TRBJ2-3; 12 nucleotides match TRBD1. V shed 4 bases and J 4 bases; nucleotides not matched to a gene: 9. The CDR3 consists of 17 residues. From germline, CDR1 is MGHDK and CDR2 SYGVNS.

The CDR3 sequence is CASSSQGSYNYGYTF. As DNA, the CDR3 is TGTGCCAGCAGTTCACAGGGAAGTTATAACTATGGCTACACCTTC. The rearrangement joins TRBV6-6 to TRBJ1-2; weak D call: TRBD1 (6 bases). V lost 4 bases and J 1 base, leaving 13 bases between the germline ends. Germline V gene lookup returns CDR1 MNHNY and CDR2 SVGAGI (reference sequence). The CDR3 contains 15 residues.

The rearrangement links TRBV20-1 to TRBJ2-1; 10 bases align to TRBD2. The CDR3 is 20 residues long. From germline, CDR1 is DFQATT and CDR2 SNEGSKA (reference sequence). The ends lost 4 bases at V and 5 bases at J; junction bases unmatched: 23. CDR3 sequence: CSATGLSSPGLASRDNEQFF. For the CDR3, the DNA is TGCAGTGCTACTGGACTAAGTTCTCCGGGACTAGCGTCAAGAGACAATGAGCAGTTCTTC.

This clonotype was seen a handful of times. The chain uses TRBV10-3 and TRBJ2-7; 9 nucleotides agree with TRBD1. The CDR3 is 14 amino acids. Germline lookup yields CDR1 ENHRY and CDR2 SYGVKD. V shed 2 bases, J shed 3 bases, and the junction held 2 bases outside the gene matches. The CDR3 coding sequence is TGTGCCATCAGTGAGGGACAGGGGAGCTACGAGCAGTACTTC. Translation gives CAISEGQGSYEQYF.

The rearrangement uses TRBV20-1 and TRBJ1-3, with D unresolved. This CDR3 is built from 15 residues. Trimming cost V 3 bases and J 2 bases, with 14 bases left between them. Germline V gives CDR1 DFQATT, CDR2 SNEGSKA (reference sequence). The CDR3 sequence is CSARRRPGPGNTIYF. The DNA of the CDR3 is TGCAGTGCTAGGCGGAGGCCGGGCCCTGGAAACACCATATATTTT.

A remark on this clonotype: A read error may produce the germline difference seen at one junction end. This chain uses TRBV29-1 with TRBJ2-1; tentative D call: TRBD2 (6 bases). CDR1 SQVTM and CDR2 ANQGSEA come from the germline V gene. The CDR3 spans 10 residues. CDR3 in DNA: TGCAGCGTTAAAGAGGCGGGGCTGTTCTTC. The encoded protein is CSVKEAGLFF.